Described below is a single T cell receptor beta chain sequence and its context. As yet, its antigen is unknown. This sample stems from a study of T cell repertoires in cytomegalovirus infection. General study findings and limits: Based on cumulative public TCR beta family frequency, carriers of CMV plus the relevant HLA were identified.

Trimming shortened V by 3 bases and J by 6 bases, and 12 bases separated the two germline ends. CDR1 SGHVS and CDR2 FNYEAQ come from the germline V gene. This CDR3 is built from 13 residues. TCRdb reprocessed the reads with MiXCR, giving one entry per CDR3 protein. Of around 900,000 distinct CDR3 sequences listed, roughly 30% were seen once; the top ten hold over 12%. The starting material was cultured CD8+ T cells from PBMCs, obtained from culture after CMV antigen stimulation. The rearrangement uses TRBV7-6 and TRBJ2-7, with D perhaps matching TRBD1 or TRBD2 (6 bases each). This receptor was identified in a human donor in good health (CMV status not recorded). Some clones in this sample may be carry-over from other donors' samples. This CDR3 is CASSLAGEVEQYV. The CDR3 DNA follows: TGTGCCAGCAGCTTGGCAGGGGAGGTCGAGCAGTACGTC.